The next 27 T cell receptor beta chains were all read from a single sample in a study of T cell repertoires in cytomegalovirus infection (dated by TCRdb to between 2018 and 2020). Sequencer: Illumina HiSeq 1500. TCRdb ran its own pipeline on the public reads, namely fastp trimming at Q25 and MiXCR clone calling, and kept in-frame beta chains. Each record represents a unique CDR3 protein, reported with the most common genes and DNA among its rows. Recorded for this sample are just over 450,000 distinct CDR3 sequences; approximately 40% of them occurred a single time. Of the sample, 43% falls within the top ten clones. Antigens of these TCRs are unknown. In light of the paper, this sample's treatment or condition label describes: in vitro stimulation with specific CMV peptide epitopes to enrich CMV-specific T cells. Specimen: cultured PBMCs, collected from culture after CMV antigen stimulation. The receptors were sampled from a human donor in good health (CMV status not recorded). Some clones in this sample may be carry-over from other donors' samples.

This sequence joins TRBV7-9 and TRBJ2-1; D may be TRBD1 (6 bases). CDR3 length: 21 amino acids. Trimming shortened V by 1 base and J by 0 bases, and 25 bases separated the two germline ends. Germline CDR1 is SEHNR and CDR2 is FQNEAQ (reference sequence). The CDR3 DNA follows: TGTGCCAGCAGCTTAGTCGGACAGCCATCCTTCCGACAAAGCTCCTACAATGAGCAGTTCTTC. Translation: CASSLVGQPSFRQSSYNEQFF.

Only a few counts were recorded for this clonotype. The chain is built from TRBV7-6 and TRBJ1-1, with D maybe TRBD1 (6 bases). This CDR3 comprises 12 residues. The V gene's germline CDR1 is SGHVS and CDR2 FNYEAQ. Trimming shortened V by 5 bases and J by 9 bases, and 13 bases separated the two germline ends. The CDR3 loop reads CASSPGQLQAFF. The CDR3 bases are TGTGCCAGCAGCCCCGGACAGCTACAAGCTTTCTTT.

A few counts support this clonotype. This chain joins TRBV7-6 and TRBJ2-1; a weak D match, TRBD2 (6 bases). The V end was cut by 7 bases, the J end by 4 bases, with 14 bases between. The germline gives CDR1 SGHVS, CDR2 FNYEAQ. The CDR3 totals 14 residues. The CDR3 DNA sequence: TGTGCCAGCACCGCGGGGTCCAATTACAATGAGCAGTTCTTC. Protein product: CASTAGSNYNEQFF. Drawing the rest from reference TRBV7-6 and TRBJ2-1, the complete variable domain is GAGVSQSPRYKVTKRGQDVALRCDPISGHVSLYWYRQALGQGPEFLTYFNYEAQQDKSGLPNDRFSAERPEGSISTLTIQRTEQRDSAMYRCASTAGSNYNEQFFGPGTRLTVL.

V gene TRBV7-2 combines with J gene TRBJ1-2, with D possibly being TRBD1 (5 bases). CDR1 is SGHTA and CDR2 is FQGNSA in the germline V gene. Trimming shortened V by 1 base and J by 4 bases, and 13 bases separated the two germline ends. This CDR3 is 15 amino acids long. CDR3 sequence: CASSLDRWGRYGYTF. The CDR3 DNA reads TGTGCCAGCAGCTTAGACAGGTGGGGACGCTATGGCTACACCTTC.

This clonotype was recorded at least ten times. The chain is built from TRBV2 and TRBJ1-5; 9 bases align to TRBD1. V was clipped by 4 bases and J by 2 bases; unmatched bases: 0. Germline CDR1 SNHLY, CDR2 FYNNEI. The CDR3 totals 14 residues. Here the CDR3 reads CASSGTGGNQPQHF. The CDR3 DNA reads TGTGCCAGCAGTGGGACAGGGGGCAATCAGCCCCAGCATTTT.

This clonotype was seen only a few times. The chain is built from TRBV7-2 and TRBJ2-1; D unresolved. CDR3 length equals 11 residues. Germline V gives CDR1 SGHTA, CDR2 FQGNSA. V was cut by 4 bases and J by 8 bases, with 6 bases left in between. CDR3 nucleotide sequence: TGTGCCAGCAGCTCCTTCTATGAGCAGTTCTTC. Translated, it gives CASSSFYEQFF.

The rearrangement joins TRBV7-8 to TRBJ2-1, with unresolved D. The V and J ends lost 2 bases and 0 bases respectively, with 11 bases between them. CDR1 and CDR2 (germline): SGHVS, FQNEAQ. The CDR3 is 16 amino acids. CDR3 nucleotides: TGTGCCAGCAGCTTAAACTGGGCCAGCTCCTACAATGAGCAGTTCTTC. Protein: CASSLNWASSYNEQFF.

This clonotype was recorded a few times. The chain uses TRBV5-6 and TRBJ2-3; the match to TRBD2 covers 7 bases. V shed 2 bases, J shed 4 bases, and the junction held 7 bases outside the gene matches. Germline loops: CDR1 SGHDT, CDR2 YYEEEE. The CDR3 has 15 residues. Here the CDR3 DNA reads TGTGCCAGCAGCTTTCGGGGACTACCGGCAGATACGCAGTATTTT. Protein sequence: CASSFRGLPADTQYF.

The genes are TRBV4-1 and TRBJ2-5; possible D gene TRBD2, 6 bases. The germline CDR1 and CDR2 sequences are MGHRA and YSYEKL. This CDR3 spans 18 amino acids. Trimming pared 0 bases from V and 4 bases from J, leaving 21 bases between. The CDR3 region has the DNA TGCGCCAGCAGCCAAGAGTTCCTTTCATTGGGGAGGCGAGAGACCCAGTACTTC. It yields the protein CASSQEFLSLGRRETQYF.

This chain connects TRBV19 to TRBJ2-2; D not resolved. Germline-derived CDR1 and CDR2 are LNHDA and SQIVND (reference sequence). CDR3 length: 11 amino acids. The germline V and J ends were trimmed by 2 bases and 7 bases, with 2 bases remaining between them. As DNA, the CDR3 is TGTGCCAGTAGTATAATCGGGGAGCTGTTTTTT. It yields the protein CASSIIGELFF.

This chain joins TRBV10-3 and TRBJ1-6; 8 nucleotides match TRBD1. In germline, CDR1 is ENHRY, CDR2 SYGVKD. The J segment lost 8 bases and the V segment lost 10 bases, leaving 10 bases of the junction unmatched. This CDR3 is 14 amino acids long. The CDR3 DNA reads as TGTGCCACCGCGAAACAGGGGGAAGATTCACCCCTCCACTTT. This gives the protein CATAKQGEDSPLHF.

The CDR3 loop is CSAAQGSNEKLFF. The CDR3 bases are TGCAGTGCTGCACAGGGTTCTAATGAAAAACTGTTTTTT. The chain has TRBV20-1 and TRBJ1-4; D might be TRBD1 (6 bases). V was clipped by 5 bases and J by 3 bases, with 10 bases between them. From germline, CDR1 is DFQATT and CDR2 SNEGSKA (reference sequence). This CDR3 region has 13 residues.

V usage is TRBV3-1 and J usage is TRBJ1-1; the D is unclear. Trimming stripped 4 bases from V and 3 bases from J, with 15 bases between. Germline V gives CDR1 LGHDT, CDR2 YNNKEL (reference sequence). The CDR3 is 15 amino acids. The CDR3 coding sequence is TGTGCCAGCAGCCGAAATCCCGGGCGGCACACTGAAGCTTTCTTT. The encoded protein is CASSRNPGRHTEAFF.

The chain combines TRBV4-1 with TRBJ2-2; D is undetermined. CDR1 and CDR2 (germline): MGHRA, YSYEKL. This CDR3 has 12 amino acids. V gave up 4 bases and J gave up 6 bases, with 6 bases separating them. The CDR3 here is CASSLHPGELFF. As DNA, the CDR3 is TGCGCCAGCAGCCTCCACCCCGGGGAGCTGTTTTTT.

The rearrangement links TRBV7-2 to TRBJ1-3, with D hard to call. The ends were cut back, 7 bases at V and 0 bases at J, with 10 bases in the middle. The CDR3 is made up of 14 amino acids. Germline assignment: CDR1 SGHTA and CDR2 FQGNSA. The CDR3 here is CASTQGVSGNTIYF. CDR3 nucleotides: TGTGCCAGCACCCAAGGCGTCTCTGGAAACACCATATATTTT.

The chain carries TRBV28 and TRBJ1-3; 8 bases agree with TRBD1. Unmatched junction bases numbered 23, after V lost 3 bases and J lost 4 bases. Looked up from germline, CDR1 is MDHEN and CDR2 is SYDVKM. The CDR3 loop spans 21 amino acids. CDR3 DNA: TGTGCCAGCAGTTTGCGTGGGACCTTCCACAATACAGGGGGGAGCGGAAACACCATATATTTT. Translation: CASSLRGTFHNTGGSGNTIYF. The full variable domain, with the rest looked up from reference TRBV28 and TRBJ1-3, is DVKVTQSSRYLVKRTGEKVFLECVQDMDHENMFWYRQDPGLGLRLIYFSYDVKMKEKGDIPEGYSVSREKKERFSLILESASTNQTSMYLCASSLRGTFHNTGGSGNTIYFGEGSWLTVV.

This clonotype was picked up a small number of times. CDR3 protein: CASSLVGTSQETQYF. In DNA form, the CDR3 reads TGCGCCAGCAGCTTGGTTGGGACGTCCCAAGAGACCCAGTACTTC. The chain joins TRBV5-1 to TRBJ2-5, with D perhaps assigned TRBD1 or TRBD2 (5 bases each). V was trimmed by 0 bases and J by 1 base, leaving 10 bases between them. The CDR3 covers 15 residues. From germline, CDR1 is SGHRS and CDR2 YFSETQ.

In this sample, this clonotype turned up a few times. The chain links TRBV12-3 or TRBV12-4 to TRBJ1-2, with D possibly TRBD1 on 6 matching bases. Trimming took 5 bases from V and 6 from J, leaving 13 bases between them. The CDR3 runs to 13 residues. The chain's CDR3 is CASSPQGRNGYTF. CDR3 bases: TGTGCCAGCAGTCCCCAGGGGCGAAATGGCTACACCTTC.

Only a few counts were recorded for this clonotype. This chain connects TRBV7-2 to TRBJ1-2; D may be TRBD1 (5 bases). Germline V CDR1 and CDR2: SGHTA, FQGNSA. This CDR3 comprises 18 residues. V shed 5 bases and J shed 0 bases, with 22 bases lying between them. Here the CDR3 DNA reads TGTGCCAGCAGCCTGGCTCTTGTCGTCGTGGGGGCTAACTATGGCTACACCTTC. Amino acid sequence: CASSLALVVVGANYGYTF.

The CDR3 here is CASSSGGLGPGKNIQYF. The CDR3 DNA reads as TGTGCCAGCTCATCTGGGGGGCTAGGACCGGGCAAAAACATTCAGTACTTC. The J gene is TRBJ2-4, the V gene TRBV18, with D possibly being TRBD1 or TRBD2 (6 bases each). From germline, CDR1 is KGHSH and CDR2 LQKENI. The CDR3 totals 17 residues. With 5 bases removed from V and 3 bases from J, the gap between germline ends came to 20 bases.

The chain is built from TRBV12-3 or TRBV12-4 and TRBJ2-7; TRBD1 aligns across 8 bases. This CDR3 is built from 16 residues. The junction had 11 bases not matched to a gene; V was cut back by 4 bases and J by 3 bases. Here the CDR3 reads CASSSRQGAILYEQYF. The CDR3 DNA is TGTGCCAGCAGTTCCCGGCAGGGGGCTATACTCTACGAGCAGTACTTC.

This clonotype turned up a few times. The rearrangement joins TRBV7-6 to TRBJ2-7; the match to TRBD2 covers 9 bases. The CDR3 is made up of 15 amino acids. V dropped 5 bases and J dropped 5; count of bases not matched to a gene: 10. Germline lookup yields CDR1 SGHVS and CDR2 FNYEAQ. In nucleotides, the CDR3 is TGTGCCAGCAGCCCCCACGCAGCGGGAGGCCACGAGCAGTACTTC. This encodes CASSPHAAGGHEQYF.

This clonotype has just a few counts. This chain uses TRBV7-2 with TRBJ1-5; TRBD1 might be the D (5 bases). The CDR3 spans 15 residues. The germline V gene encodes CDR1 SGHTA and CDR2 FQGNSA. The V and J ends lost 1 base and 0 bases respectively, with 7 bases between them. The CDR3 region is CASSLVGDSNQPQHF. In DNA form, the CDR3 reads TGTGCCAGCAGCTTAGTAGGGGATAGCAATCAGCCCCAGCATTTT.

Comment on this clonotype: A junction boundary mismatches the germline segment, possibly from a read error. The CDR3 is CASSLAGRLSAGGSF. The DNA for the CDR3 is TGTGCCAGCAGTTTAGCGGGAAGACTGAGCGCGGGGGGTAGTTTC. This rearrangement joins TRBV28 to TRBJ1-2; a weak D match, TRBD1 (5 bases). The CDR3 runs to 15 residues. CDR1 is MDHEN and CDR2 is SYDVKM in the germline V gene.

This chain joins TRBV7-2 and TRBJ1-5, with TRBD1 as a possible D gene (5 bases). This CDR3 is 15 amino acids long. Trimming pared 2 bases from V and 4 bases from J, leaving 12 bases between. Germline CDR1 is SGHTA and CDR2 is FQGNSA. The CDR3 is CASSLYGAGNQPQHF. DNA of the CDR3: TGTGCCAGCAGCTTATATGGGGCGGGAAATCAGCCCCAGCATTTT.

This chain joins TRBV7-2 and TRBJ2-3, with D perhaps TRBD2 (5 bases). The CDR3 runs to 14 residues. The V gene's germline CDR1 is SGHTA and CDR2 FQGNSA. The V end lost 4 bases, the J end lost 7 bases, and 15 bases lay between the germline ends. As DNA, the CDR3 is TGTGCCAGCAGCTCCTCCCTAATCGGGAATACGCAGTATTTT. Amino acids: CASSSSLIGNTQYF.

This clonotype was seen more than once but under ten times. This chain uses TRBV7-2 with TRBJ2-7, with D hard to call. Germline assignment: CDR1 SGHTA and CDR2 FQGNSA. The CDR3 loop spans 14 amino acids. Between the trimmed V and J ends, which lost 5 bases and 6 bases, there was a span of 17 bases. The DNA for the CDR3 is TGTGCCAGCAGCCCATCGCCGAGGCTAGGCGAGCAGTACTTC. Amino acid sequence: CASSPSPRLGEQYF.